The source of this T cell receptor beta chain is a study of identical twins. Details on this clonotype: As yet, its antigen is unknown.

MiXCR, run by TCRdb on the 5' RACE reads, gives a single entry per CDR3 protein. This sample carries 420,000 or so distinct CDR3 sequences, roughly 18% of them seen once, and the ten largest clones take roughly an eighth. Germline V gene lookup returns CDR1 LNHNV and CDR2 YYDKDF (reference sequence). The CDR3 totals 13 residues. Trimming took 3 bases from V and 7 from J, leaving 9 bases between them. Study results and caveats: There were fewer insertions in abundant cord blood beta clonotypes, but memory repertoires showed no such pattern.

Sequencing used naive T cells sorted from blood. The TCR originated in a man aged 50 to 59 in good health. The V gene is TRBV15, the J gene TRBJ1-4; unclear D gene. The CDR3 protein is CATSRRGPEKLFF. DNA for the CDR3: TGTGCCACCAGCAGGCGGGGTCCTGAAAAACTGTTTTTT.